The 24 T cell receptor beta chains below come from one sample, sequenced in a study of cytomegalovirus exposure and HLA in healthy donors. Primers included in the PCR were 60 Vbeta and 13 Jbeta primers. Clones were sequenced by immunoSEQ multiplex PCR, and TCRdb holds only the in-frame ones, with some missing. The data contain roughly 120,000 clones, about four fifths of them singletons. The sequenced material came from PBMCs. The source is a man aged 18 to 30 in good health and CMV-seronegative.

The chain has TRBV11-2 and TRBJ2-1; D is undetermined. The CDR3 covers 14 residues. Germline assignment: CDR1 SGHAT and CDR2 FQNNGV. V shed 4 bases and J shed 8 bases, with 15 bases lying between them. In DNA form, the CDR3 reads TGTGCCAGCAGCTCCTCCCCTAGTTTCCATGAGCAGTTCTTC. Amino acids: CASSSSPSFHEQFF. Full variable domain (outside the CDR3, taken from reference TRBV11-2 and TRBJ2-1): EAGVAQSPRYKIIEKRQSVAFWCNPISGHATLYWYQQILGQGPKLLIQFQNNGVVDDSQLPKDRFSAERLKGVDSTLKIQPAKLEDSAVYLCASSSSPSFHEQFFGPGTRLTVL.

This rearrangement joins TRBV7-2 to TRBJ2-3; D perhaps matches TRBD2 (6 bases). Germline V gene data show CDR1 as SGHTA and CDR2 as FQGNSA. V lost 5 bases, J lost 2 bases, and 17 bases lay in between. The CDR3 is 16 amino acids. CDR3 in DNA: TGTGCCAGCAGCGACGGGACTTCAAAACCCACAGATACGCAGTATTTT. Its protein is CASSDGTSKPTDTQYF. The full variable domain, its missing parts supplied by reference TRBV7-2 and TRBJ2-3, is GAGVSQSPSNKVTEKGKDVELRCDPISGHTALYWYRQSLGQGLEFLIYFQGNSAPDKSGLPSDRFSAERTGGSVSTLTIQRTQQEDSAVYLCASSDGTSKPTDTQYFGPGTRLTVL.

The V call is TRBV7-2, the J call TRBJ1-5; D possibly corresponds to TRBD1 (5 bases). The CDR3 is 14 amino acids. Trimming removed 5 bases at V and 9 bases at J, with 17 bases between. Germline CDR1 reads SGHTA; CDR2 reads FQGNSA. The CDR3 coding sequence is TGTGCCAGCAGCCCCCCCGGACGCCAGGGGCCCCAGCATTTT. Translation gives CASSPPGRQGPQHF.

CDR3: CASSFGTRTANEQFF. The CDR3 region has the DNA TGTGCCAGCAGTTTTGGGACTAGAACGGCCAATGAGCAGTTCTTC. The V gene is TRBV9, the J gene TRBJ2-1; 8 bases line up with TRBD2. Germline V gene data show CDR1 as SGDLS and CDR2 as YYNGEE. V lost 5 bases, J lost 6 bases, and 10 bases stayed unmatched. The CDR3 length is 15 residues.

This sequence joins TRBV28 and TRBJ2-5; 7 bases are a match to TRBD2. The J call could be wrong; TRBJ2-7 is a better fit for the DNA end. This CDR3 contains 15 residues. In germline, CDR1 is MDHEN, CDR2 SYDVKM. The DNA of the CDR3 is TGTGCCAGCAGTGGGGGGGTCCGGGTCATCTACGAGCAGTACTTC. Translating it yields CASSGGVRVIYEQYF.

The rearrangement uses TRBV10-1 and TRBJ2-2; 14 nucleotides agree with TRBD2. The trim removed 0 bases at V and 5 bases at J, leaving 8 bases unmatched. Germline CDR1 reads WNHNN; CDR2 reads SYGVQD (reference sequence). The CDR3 runs to 19 residues. Here the CDR3 DNA reads TGCGCCAGCAGTGAGTCTCGACTAGCGGGAGGGCGTTGGACCGGGGAGCTGTTTTTT. Translation: CASSESRLAGGRWTGELFF.

The chain joins TRBV27 to TRBJ2-5, with 10 bases that match TRBD2. Matching the DNA end better, TRBJ2-7 makes the J call doubtful. CDR3 length: 16 amino acids. Germline-derived CDR1 and CDR2 are MNHEY and SMNVEV (reference sequence). The CDR3 nucleotides are TGTGCCAGCAGTTCCCACCGGACTAGCGGCCCCTACGAGCAGTACTTC. It encodes CASSSHRTSGPYEQYF.

The genes are TRBV5-1 and TRBJ2-1, with 9 bases lining up with TRBD2. V lost 0 bases to trimming and J lost 3 bases; unmatched junction nucleotides: 4. The CDR3 is 16 residues long. CDR1 and CDR2 (germline): SGHRS, YFSETQ. CDR3 DNA: TGCGCCAGCAGCTTGGGAGGTAGCGGGGGCTACAATGAGCAGTTCTTC. Translation: CASSLGGSGGYNEQFF.

The V gene is TRBV27, the J gene TRBJ1-3; D unresolved. V was cut by 0 bases and J by 3 bases, with 12 bases left in between. Germline V lookup: CDR1 MNHEY, CDR2 SMNVEV (reference sequence). The CDR3 loop spans 16 amino acids. The CDR3 here is CASSLSARTDGNTIYF. The CDR3 coding sequence is TGTGCCAGCAGTTTATCGGCCAGGACTGATGGAAACACCATATATTTT.

This clone was seen just once. V is TRBV19 and J is TRBJ2-7, with 10 bases matching TRBD2. This CDR3 comprises 15 residues. Trimming took 2 bases from V and 2 from J; bases not matched to a gene: 3. Germline V gene lookup returns CDR1 LNHDA and CDR2 SQIVND (reference sequence). The chain's CDR3 is CASSITAGGPYEQYV. CDR3 DNA: TGTGCCAGTAGTATAACAGCGGGAGGGCCCTACGAGCAGTACGTC.

This clone was detected a few times. The rearrangement uses TRBV9 and TRBJ2-3, with 12 bases aligning to TRBD2. CDR1 is SGDLS, CDR2 YYNGEE, per germline. V was clipped by 6 bases and J by 3 bases; unmatched bases: 2. The CDR3 totals 14 residues. This chain's CDR3 is CASTLAGGTDTQYF. The DNA of the CDR3 is TGTGCCAGCACCCTAGCGGGGGGGACAGATACGCAGTATTTT.

V usage is TRBV11-2 and J usage is TRBJ1-2, with 7 bases identical to TRBD1. V lost 4 bases to trimming and J lost 7 bases; unmatched junction nucleotides: 15. This CDR3 is 16 amino acids long. CDR1 is SGHAT, CDR2 FQNNGV, per germline. CDR3 coding DNA: TGTGCCAGCAGCTCGTCCGGTTCAGGGGGATTGGTTGGCTACACCTTC. It yields the protein CASSSSGSGGLVGYTF.

The rearrangement joins TRBV9 to TRBJ2-7, with D perhaps matching TRBD2 (5 bases). This CDR3 spans 13 amino acids. Germline assignment: CDR1 SGDLS and CDR2 YYNGEE. Trimming took off 4 bases at V and 1 base at J, with 9 bases between the two ends. As DNA, the CDR3 is TGTGCCAGCAGCCCGGAGGCGTCCTACGAGCAGTACGTC. Translating it yields CASSPEASYEQYV.

This clone has a handful of counts. The chain links TRBV5-6 to TRBJ1-5; 9 nucleotides align to TRBD1. CDR1 SGHDT and CDR2 YYEEEE come from the germline V gene. The length of the CDR3 is 15 residues. The trim removed 3 bases at V and 3 bases at J, leaving 4 bases unmatched. CDR3 region: CASSYRDRVNQPQHF. CDR3 in DNA: TGTGCCAGCAGCTACCGGGACAGGGTCAATCAGCCCCAGCATTTT.

A remark on this clone: This sample includes further DNA sequences coding for the same CDR3. The rearrangement joins TRBV11-2 to TRBJ1-1; the match to TRBD1 covers 7 bases. The CDR3 is 14 amino acids. Germline assignment: CDR1 SGHAT and CDR2 FQNNGV. The ends lost 5 bases at V and 6 bases at J; junction bases unmatched: 9. CDR3 residues: CASSPTRGTAEAFF. CDR3 bases: TGTGCCAGCAGCCCGACCAGGGGGACCGCTGAAGCTTTCTTT.

This chain uses TRBV18 with TRBJ2-6; 16 nucleotides match TRBD2. Germline V gene sequence: CDR1 KGHSH, CDR2 LQKENI. The junction had 8 bases not matched to a gene; V was cut back by 3 bases and J by 3 bases. The CDR3 is made up of 20 amino acids. CDR3 sequence: CASSPPGLAGGPYGANVLTF. CDR3 DNA sequence: TGTGCCAGCTCACCCCCGGGACTAGCGGGAGGGCCTTATGGGGCCAACGTCCTGACTTTC.

V and J are TRBV27 and TRBJ2-5; 7 nucleotides line up with TRBD1. Judging by the DNA end, TRBJ2-7 fits better; the J call may be wrong. The CDR3 sequence is 14 residues long. Germline-derived CDR1 and CDR2 are MNHEY and SMNVEV (reference sequence). DNA for the CDR3: TGTGCCAGCAGTGATGGGACAGACTCCTACGAGCAGTACTTC. Translation gives CASSDGTDSYEQYF.

Worth noting for this clone: The same CDR3 can be traced to other DNA sequences in this sample. This chain joins TRBV5-1 and TRBJ2-3; 10 bases align to TRBD2. V was clipped by 0 bases and J by 2 bases; unmatched bases: 3. Germline V lookup: CDR1 SGHRS, CDR2 YFSETQ. The CDR3 sequence is 16 residues long. This CDR3 is CASSLGLAGDTDTQYF. The CDR3 coding sequence is TGCGCCAGCAGCTTGGGCCTAGCGGGGGACACAGATACGCAGTATTTT.

V usage is TRBV27 and J usage is TRBJ2-2; 9 nucleotides match TRBD2. This CDR3 contains 17 residues. CDR1 is MNHEY and CDR2 is SMNVEV in the germline V gene (reference sequence). Trimming removed 3 bases from V and 3 bases from J; junction bases left unmatched: 8. The CDR3 loop reads CASSFPRSGRHTGELFF. CDR3 nucleotides: TGTGCCAGCAGTTTCCCCAGGAGCGGGAGGCACACCGGGGAGCTGTTTTTT.

V and J are TRBV27 and TRBJ2-2, with TRBD1 matching over 8 bases. V lost 2 bases to trimming and J lost 0 bases; unmatched junction nucleotides: 11. The CDR3 sequence is 19 residues long. The V gene's germline CDR1 is MNHEY and CDR2 SMNVEV (reference sequence). For the CDR3, the DNA is TGTGCCAGCAGTTTAAGGGGGACAGGTGAATTTGCGAACACCGGGGAGCTGTTTTTT. Protein product: CASSLRGTGEFANTGELFF.

This clone was detected once. The gene calls are TRBV27 and TRBJ2-1; 9 bases line up with TRBD2. Germline loops: CDR1 MNHEY, CDR2 SMNVEV (reference sequence). V dropped 5 bases and J dropped 6; count of bases not matched to a gene: 14. The CDR3 is 17 amino acids. The CDR3 coding sequence is TGTGCCAGCAGTCCAGGAGTAGCGGGAGTCCTGAGCAATGAGCAGTTCTTC. Its translation: CASSPGVAGVLSNEQFF.

V is TRBV11-2 and J is TRBJ2-5; TRBD1 aligns across 9 bases. The end of the DNA aligns better with TRBJ2-7, so the J call may be wrong. This CDR3 has 16 amino acids. The germline V gene encodes CDR1 SGHAT and CDR2 FQNNGV. As DNA, the CDR3 is TGTGCCAGCAGCCCACCACAGGGGGCTCCGGACTACGAGCAGTACTTC. Amino acid sequence: CASSPPQGAPDYEQYF.

The chain uses TRBV6-5 and TRBJ1-6; tentatively, D is TRBD1 (6 bases). This CDR3 contains 15 residues. V gave up 10 bases and J gave up 0 bases, with 13 bases separating them. Germline-derived CDR1 and CDR2 are MNHEY and SVGAGI. CDR3 loop: CAIAGESSYNSPLHF. In DNA form, the CDR3 reads TGTGCCATAGCAGGGGAGAGCTCCTATAATTCACCCCTCCACTTT.

The V and J genes are TRBV30 and TRBJ2-1; 11 nucleotides agree with TRBD2. The CDR3 extends over 17 amino acids. V lost 2 bases to trimming and J lost 3 bases; unmatched junction nucleotides: 9. The germline CDR1 and CDR2 sequences are GTSNPN and SVGIG (reference sequence). CDR3 nucleotide sequence: TGTGCCTGGAGTCTACCGGGACTAGCGGCCTACTACAATGAGCAGTTCTTC. It is translated as CAWSLPGLAAYYNEQFF. Full variable domain (outside the CDR3, taken from reference TRBV30 and TRBJ2-1): SQTIHQWPATLVQPVGSPLSLECTVEGTSNPNLYWYRQAAGRGLQLLFYSVGIGQISSEVPQNLSASRPQDRQFILSSKKLLLSDSGFYLCAWSLPGLAAYYNEQFFGPGTRLTVL.